This TCR beta chain was recovered during a study of blood T cell repertoires in COVID-19 (dated by TCRdb to 2019 to 2021). At the level of the whole study: Samples covering the acute and convalescent phases of COVID-19 were provided by collaborators in the United States, Italy and Spain. A de-identified subject ID, COVID-19 status, age in years and sex were almost always included in the sample metadata. The prospective study material was composed of cDNA or gDNA derived from T cells, B-cell-depleted T cells, or PBMCs. Samples were obtained from the ongoing ImmuneRACE study (first 160 participants) and from approximately 1,200 subjects provided by 6 global collaborators. The repertoires were made available in a free public database intended to serve as a resource for research on the immune response to SARS-CoV-2. Subjects who had been exposed to COVID-19, were actively infected with it, or had recovered from it provided the deeply sampled blood TCRbeta repertoires that made up the dataset. Where HLA class I and class II types were available, the types were taken from metadata supplied by the sample provider, not from assay-based typing. The research as a whole found: The quantity of clinical and demographic metadata differed by source and by participant and was supplied without curation.

TCRbeta CDR3 regions were amplified from genomic DNA using the immunoSEQ Assay, a bias-controlled multiplex PCR. The study's processing was this. Within the assay, amplification of reference gene primers was used to estimate how many nucleated cells each sample contained. Sequence reads were collapsed and filtered to measure the absolute abundance of every unique TCRbeta CDR3 rearrangement. Productive Simpson clonality was computed per sample as the square root of Simpson's diversity index over productive rearrangements. The immuneACCESS repertoire file appears here via TCRdb, limited to in-frame rearrangements. These files lack a portion of the clones; in checked studies, under half of the deficit traces to unresolved V genes, and the cause of the others is not known. V and J calls and clone size are as listed in that table; D and trimming were resolved from the DNA. This sample has about 210,000 clones in its table, and roughly four fifths of those were observed once. The ten most abundant clones make up about 9.3% of the sample.

Participants in the prospective study were aged about 18 to 95 years, lived in under 30 United States geographic areas, and enrolled through a virtual design. In the prospective study, participants were assigned to cohorts based on the clinical history participants reported in a screening survey and a study questionnaire. Recovered participants in ImmuneRACE Cohort 3 were defined by two consecutive negative NP/OP PCR tests, clearance by a healthcare professional, or resolution of symptoms. In the prospective study, mobile phlebotomists collected whole blood, serum and a nasopharyngeal or oropharyngeal swab from each participant. Additional blood draws and questionnaires over an approximately two-month period could optionally be provided by prospective study participants. Prospective study blood samples were shipped either frozen or at room temperature before DNA extraction. Concerning this clone: It lacks a known antigen. Base qualities are missing; no much larger clone stands one base away.

The sequencing sample was made of PBMCs or T cells enriched from blood (not recorded which). This sequence was found in a man aged 35 to 55 who had recovered from COVID-19.

The nucleotides are TGCGCCAGCAGCTTGGCCGAGGGCCCAAGGATGTGGGGTGAGCAGTTCTTC. It translates as CASSLAEGPRMWGEQFF. The chain joins TRBV5-1 to TRBJ2-1, and perhaps TRBD2 as D gene, on 5 matching bases. Based on the germline V gene, the CDR1 and CDR2 sequences are SGHRS and YFSETQ. Relative to germline, V is 0 bases shorter and J is 9 bases shorter, with 22 bases between their ends. The CDR3 covers 17 residues, taking in both the cysteine and the phenylalanine. Solely the CDR3 DNA is kept, with 51 bases framed from the first base.